This T cell receptor beta chain comes out of a study of cytomegalovirus exposure and HLA in healthy donors. General study findings and limits: A later analysis showed HLA-associated TCR beta chains outstripping equally common others in clonal expansion. When analyzed later, the rates of TCR association showed variation by HLA locus, with DRB1 the most and HLA-C the fewest. Several of the most significant clusters appeared, in a later analysis, to be linked to common viral pathogens. In a later analysis, an Asian-associated ancestry cluster reportedly showed fewer N-insertions than the roughly 700-donor mean.

On this clone itself: What it recognizes is unknown.

The V end was cut by 3 bases, the J end by 0 bases, with 11 bases between. The germline gives CDR1 MNHNS, CDR2 SASEGT. This CDR3 spans 15 amino acids. A multiplex PCR was run with 60 Vbeta primers and 13 Jbeta primers. Clones were read by immunoSEQ multiplex PCR, and TCRdb kept only the in-frame ones, dropping some. Of 150,000 to 200,000 clones detected, over 65% appear once; the ten largest clones hold approximately 7.1%. Material: PBMCs. The chain employs TRBV6-1 and TRBJ1-1, with D unclear. The origin of this receptor is a man aged 35-49 years in good health and CMV-seropositive. The DNA for the CDR3 is TGTGCCAGCAGTGACAGCGCCCTCATGAACACTGAAGCTTTCTTT. Translating it yields CASSDSALMNTEAFF.